These T cell receptor beta chains were read from a single sample in a study of blood T cell repertoires in COVID-19. The data were produced by immunoSEQ multiplex PCR, yet TCRdb's version contains in-frame clones alone and is incomplete. The table has over 130,000 clones, roughly 80% seen once. Sequencing input: peripheral blood. These receptors all stem from a woman in her sixties or seventies with acute or convalescent COVID-19. CDR3s include the opening cysteine and the closing phenylalanine or tryptophan. D genes are given only for firm matches. Rows give clone size only sometimes, using once, few, many, or a class for an expanded clone.

v_gene: TRBV19; j_gene: TRBJ2-2; abundance: .; d_gene: TRBD1; CDR3aa: CASSDGQGLSWLFF; CDR3nt: TGTGCCAGTAGTGACGGACAGGGTTTAAGCTGGCTGTTTTTT
v_gene: TRBV5-1; j_gene: TRBJ2-6; abundance: .; d_gene: .; CDR3aa: CASSLVGGALSGANVLTF; CDR3nt: TGCGCCAGCAGCTTGGTTGGCGGGGCACTATCTGGGGCCAACGTCCTGACTTTC
v_gene: TRBV3-1/TRBV3-2; j_gene: TRBJ1-6; abundance: .; d_gene: TRBD1; CDR3aa: CASSQVRQGSPLHF; CDR3nt: TGTGCCAGCAGCCAAGTCCGACAGGGTTCACCCCTCCACTTT
v_gene: TRBV11-2; j_gene: TRBJ2-5; abundance: once; d_gene: .; CDR3aa: CASRGNQETQYF; CDR3nt: TGTGCCAGCCGAGGAAACCAAGAGACCCAGTACTTC
v_gene: TRBV12-3/TRBV12-4; j_gene: TRBJ1-2; abundance: .; d_gene: .; CDR3aa: CASSFGQLYGYTF; CDR3nt: TGTGCCAGCAGTTTCGGACAACTCTATGGCTACACCTTC
v_gene: TRBV30; j_gene: TRBJ1-2; abundance: .; d_gene: .; CDR3aa: CVGEFYGYTF; CDR3nt: TGTGTTGGGGAGTTCTATGGCTACACCTTC
v_gene: TRBV7-2; j_gene: TRBJ2-3; abundance: once; d_gene: TRBD2; CDR3aa: CASSPKGVAGGVSTDTQYF; CDR3nt: TGTGCCAGCAGCCCCAAGGGGGTAGCGGGAGGTGTCAGCACAGATACGCAGTATTTT
v_gene: TRBV13; j_gene: TRBJ1-5; abundance: .; d_gene: .; CDR3aa: CASSSRNQPQHF; CDR3nt: TGTGCCAGCAGCTCACGGAATCAGCCCCAGCATTTT
v_gene: TRBV24-1; j_gene: TRBJ2-7; abundance: .; d_gene: TRBD2; CDR3aa: CATSVGTSGSEQYF; CDR3nt: TGTGCCACCAGTGTAGGGACTAGCGGGAGTGAGCAGTACTTC
v_gene: TRBV5-6; j_gene: TRBJ1-2; abundance: .; d_gene: .; CDR3aa: CASNPNPRDYGYTF; CDR3nt: TGTGCCAGCAACCCGAACCCCAGGGACTATGGCTACACCTTC
v_gene: TRBV19; j_gene: TRBJ1-3; abundance: .; d_gene: .; CDR3aa: CASSIVGTELSGNTIYF; CDR3nt: TGTGCCAGTAGTATAGTCGGCACGGAGCTCTCTGGAAACACCATATATTTT
v_gene: TRBV6-2/TRBV6-3; j_gene: TRBJ2-1; abundance: once; d_gene: TRBD2; CDR3aa: CASRPSGSRDNEQFF; CDR3nt: TGTGCCAGCAGACCTAGCGGGAGTCGGGACAATGAGCAGTTCTTC
v_gene: TRBV6-6; j_gene: TRBJ1-1; abundance: .; d_gene: TRBD1; CDR3aa: CASSYETGVTEAFF; CDR3nt: TGTGCCAGCAGTTACGAAACAGGGGTAACTGAAGCTTTCTTT
v_gene: TRBV27; j_gene: TRBJ1-1; abundance: .; d_gene: TRBD1; CDR3aa: CASSPDRGRNTEAFF; CDR3nt: TGTGCCAGCAGTCCAGACAGGGGGCGGAACACTGAAGCTTTCTTT
v_gene: TRBV7-9; j_gene: TRBJ2-5; abundance: .; d_gene: .; CDR3aa: CASSLLGETQYF; CDR3nt: TGTGCCAGCAGCTTGCTCGGGGAGACCCAGTACTTC
v_gene: TRBV28; j_gene: TRBJ1-6; abundance: .; d_gene: TRBD1; CDR3aa: CASIQGQGASQRNSPLHF; CDR3nt: TGTGCCAGCATCCAAGGACAGGGGGCATCACAGCGTAATTCACCCCTCCACTTT
v_gene: TRBV6-6; j_gene: TRBJ2-7; abundance: .; d_gene: .; CDR3aa: CASSPTGDFGSEQYF; CDR3nt: TGTGCCAGCAGTCCCACAGGGGACTTCGGAAGTGAGCAGTACTTC
v_gene: TRBV13; j_gene: TRBJ2-1; abundance: .; d_gene: TRBD2; CDR3aa: CASRAQPGLAVYNEQFF; CDR3nt: TGTGCCAGCAGGGCACAACCGGGACTAGCGGTTTACAATGAGCAGTTCTTC
v_gene: TRBV5-4; j_gene: TRBJ1-2; abundance: once; d_gene: TRBD1; CDR3aa: CASSSTGGYGYTF; CDR3nt: TGTGCCAGCAGCTCCACAGGGGGCTATGGCTACACCTTC
v_gene: TRBV10-3; j_gene: TRBJ1-2; abundance: once; d_gene: TRBD1; CDR3aa: CAISVDRFYGYTF; CDR3nt: TGTGCCATCAGTGTGGACAGGTTCTATGGCTACACCTTC
v_gene: TRBV6-1; j_gene: TRBJ1-4; abundance: .; d_gene: .; CDR3aa: CASSEPGSLGGKLFF; CDR3nt: TGTGCCAGCAGTGAACCCGGGAGTCTTGGCGGAAAACTGTTTTTT
v_gene: TRBV5-8; j_gene: TRBJ2-2; abundance: .; d_gene: TRBD1; CDR3aa: CASSLRQGTGELFF; CDR3nt: TGTGCCAGCAGCTTGAGACAGGGGACCGGGGAGCTGTTTTTT
v_gene: TRBV7-2; j_gene: TRBJ1-5; abundance: few; d_gene: TRBD1; CDR3aa: CASSFSGQTNQPQHF; CDR3nt: TGTGCCAGCAGCTTTTCGGGACAGACCAATCAGCCCCAGCATTTT
v_gene: TRBV19; j_gene: TRBJ2-7; abundance: .; d_gene: .; CDR3aa: CASSIGQGTYEQYF; CDR3nt: TGTGCCAGTAGTATCGGGCAGGGGACCTACGAGCAGTACTTC
v_gene: TRBV19; j_gene: TRBJ1-1; abundance: .; d_gene: TRBD1; CDR3aa: CASSKGQGVVNTEAFF; CDR3nt: TGTGCCAGTAGTAAGGGACAGGGGGTGGTCAACACTGAAGCTTTCTTT
v_gene: TRBV30; j_gene: TRBJ1-2; abundance: .; d_gene: .; CDR3aa: CAWSDRIRQGGYGYTF; CDR3nt: TGTGCCTGGAGTGACCGGATTAGGCAGGGAGGCTATGGCTACACCTTC
v_gene: TRBV11-2; j_gene: TRBJ1-1; abundance: once; d_gene: TRBD1; CDR3aa: CASSFGTGVRTEAFF; CDR3nt: TGTGCCAGCAGCTTTGGGACAGGGGTCCGCACTGAAGCTTTCTTT